The rows below give T cell receptor beta chains drawn from one sample of a study of breast tumors, draining lymph nodes, adjacent tissues. TCRdb re-called the multiplex PCR reads with MiXCR, one entry per CDR3 protein. The sample includes more than 10,000 distinct CDR3 sequences, 55% to 75% of them seen just once. The source material was tumor-adjacent breast tissue. These receptors were obtained from a female donor with breast cancer. Some clones in this sample may be carry-over from other donors' samples. Each CDR3 is given with its conserved first and last residue. Only part of the rows carry a size: once, few, many, or a class if the clone is expanded.

TRBV20-1	TRBJ2-1	few	CSATGADGYNEQFF
TRBV9	TRBJ2-7	.	CASSVALAGVVYEQYF
TRBV13	TRBJ2-7	medium-sized	CASSPRQATYEQYF
TRBV5-4	TRBJ2-5	.	CAFFVRQPQETQYF
TRBV2	TRBJ2-2	many	CASSVFGELFF
TRBV5-1	TRBJ2-7	.	CASSLSYIYEQYF
TRBV25-1	TRBJ2-7	medium-sized	CASSGRDNTYEQYF
TRBV28	TRBJ2-3	.	CASRGSTDTQYF
TRBV2	TRBJ1-1	.	CASSAGIAEAFF
TRBV6-1	TRBJ1-2	.	CASSFGPNREHGYTF
TRBV10-1	TRBJ2-1	.	CASSEIGSGGRKFF
TRBV15	TRBJ2-2	.	CATSRDPRNTGELFF
TRBV6-1	TRBJ2-1	.	CASSPRVRVGDEQFF
TRBV20-1	TRBJ1-2	.	CSAEPGENQPNNNYGYTF
TRBV7-3	TRBJ2-3	.	CASSSTSGSVTQYF
TRBV9	TRBJ2-2	.	CASSREANTGELFF
TRBV19	TRBJ2-5	once	CASSMRVTSGRRGETQYF
TRBV12-5	TRBJ2-3	.	CASGRTEDTQYF
TRBV5-5	TRBJ2-3	.	CASSLVPLDTQYF
TRBV6-5	TRBJ2-1	.	CASSYRTGGNEQFF
TRBV6-1	TRBJ2-7	.	CASSELSGSPYEQYF
TRBV6-5	TRBJ1-2	.	CASSIQGNYGYTF
TRBV20-1	TRBJ2-3	.	CSARDLRGRGTGTQYF
TRBV10-3	TRBJ2-7	.	CAISGGVTSSYEQYF
TRBV7-2	TRBJ2-3	medium-sized	CASSLVAGADTQYF
TRBV14	TRBJ2-7	.	CASSHGQGYDEQYF
TRBV19	TRBJ2-3	large	CASSPDRASTDTQYF
TRBV24-1	TRBJ2-3	.	CATSDFATGDTDTQYF
TRBV2	TRBJ2-7	.	CASSGTGKIRWQYF
TRBV20-1	TRBJ2-1	.	CSARTGGSANEQFF
TRBV5-4	TRBJ2-3	few	CASSLPAGGRVADTQYF
TRBV25-1	TRBJ2-3	.	CASSEWRGDTDTQYF
TRBV20-1	TRBJ1-5	.	CSARTGRNQPQHF
TRBV7-3	TRBJ2-5	few	CASSPGTSGTLGETQYF
TRBV7-2	TRBJ2-5	.	CASSRTSGSQETQYF
TRBV11-3	TRBJ2-2	.	CASSFRTSGRTNTGELFF
TRBV13	TRBJ2-5	many	CASSKWTESQETQYF
TRBV28	TRBJ2-1	.	CASTLLASYNEQFF
TRBV28	TRBJ2-4	few	CASSPRTSVAIQYF
TRBV10-3	TRBJ2-1	many	CAIRGIWDEQFF
TRBV9	TRBJ2-7	.	CASSVGTSGVPYEQYF
TRBV11-2	TRBJ2-7	.	CASSLEHSHFYEQYF
TRBV25-1	TRBJ2-3	.	CASSFTGTIDTQYF
TRBV5-1	TRBJ2-1	.	CASSFAQTHNEQFF
TRBV20-1	TRBJ1-2	.	CSARTGVYGYTF
TRBV4-1	TRBJ1-5	medium-sized	CASSQNGQGYQPQHF
TRBV30	TRBJ2-3	.	CAWSPSGRGLDTQYF
TRBV4-3	TRBJ2-3	few	CASSRTQDRTDTQYF
TRBV6-6	TRBJ1-2	.	CASSPGGGGYTF
TRBV7-2	TRBJ2-1	few	CASSLASMIANEQFF
TRBV7-2	TRBJ2-5	few	CASSSPGQGLETQYF
TRBV29-1	TRBJ2-5	once	CSVEDFRGLQETQYF
TRBV20-1	TRBJ2-1	.	CSASSGTYSYNEQFF
TRBV27	TRBJ2-1	few	CASSLSSAYNEQFF
TRBV28	TRBJ1-6	.	CASTRGTEGRRPLHF
TRBV9	TRBJ2-6	.	CASTAGTLGANVLTF
TRBV11-2	TRBJ1-2	large	CASSPPGGLRAGYTF
TRBV11-3	TRBJ2-1	many	CASSFRDIATNEQFF
TRBV2	TRBJ2-1	.	CASSLAGGSYNEQFF